This entry lists 21 T cell receptor beta chains sequenced from one sample in a study of shared clonotypes between healthy human individuals. Sequenced by immunoSEQ multiplex PCR; TCRdb stores in-frame clones only, minus some. This table has under 2,500,000 clones, almost 96% appearing once. Sequenced material: naive CD4+ T cells sorted from blood. The subset: CD45RA+ positively selected. These receptors were obtained from a man aged 18 to 30 in good health.

This chain uses TRBV9 with TRBJ2-3; TRBD1 matches 8 bases. V was clipped by 6 bases and J by 2 bases; unmatched bases: 8. This CDR3 contains 15 residues. Looked up from germline, CDR1 is SGDLS and CDR2 is YYNGEE. This CDR3 reads CASTATGAFTDTQYF. The CDR3 nucleotides read TGTGCCAGCACCGCGACAGGGGCGTTCACAGATACGCAGTATTTT.

The V call is TRBV6-6, the J call TRBJ2-7, with TRBD2 matching over 10 bases. The V and J ends lost 5 bases and 6 bases, in that order; junction bases with no gene match: 10. Germline values: CDR1 MNHNY, CDR2 SVGAGI (reference sequence). The CDR3 is 15 amino acids. Here the CDR3 reads CASSLRAGGPPEQYF. The CDR3 DNA is TGTGCCAGCAGTCTACGAGCGGGAGGGCCCCCCGAGCAGTACTTC.

The chain combines TRBV18 with TRBJ1-3, with D tentatively TRBD1 (6 bases). V was cut by 0 bases and J by 7 bases, with 13 bases left in between. Germline CDR1 and CDR2: KGHSH and LQKENI. This CDR3 is 15 amino acids long. Here the CDR3 reads CASSPPGLRGNTIYF. In DNA form, the CDR3 reads TGTGCCAGCTCACCACCGGGACTTAGGGGGAACACCATATATTTT.

The chain couples TRBV11-2 to TRBJ1-1; D unclear. Germline V CDR1 and CDR2: SGHAT, FQNNGV. The CDR3 totals 15 residues. Trimming removed 0 bases from V and 0 bases from J, with 8 bases in between. CDR3 coding DNA: TGTGCCAGCAGCTTAGAGGGTCTTATGAACACTGAAGCTTTCTTT. Its protein is CASSLEGLMNTEAFF.

This chain joins TRBV5-4 and TRBJ2-6; D gene ambiguous. V lost 3 bases, J lost 0 bases, and 10 bases lay in between. The CDR3 is 16 residues long. Germline CDR1 and CDR2: SGHNT and YYREEE (reference sequence). DNA for the CDR3: TGTGCCAGCAGCTCTGGACGGACCTCTGGGGCCAACGTCCTGACTTTC. Translation: CASSSGRTSGANVLTF.

This clone has only one observation. V gene TRBV5-4 combines with J gene TRBJ2-5; D call uncertain. Germline V lookup: CDR1 SGHNT, CDR2 YYREEE (reference sequence). The CDR3 has 12 residues. Trimming shortened V by 1 base and J by 5 bases, and 6 bases separated the two germline ends. CDR3 residues: CASSLNGETQYF. CDR3 DNA: TGTGCCAGCAGCTTGAACGGGGAGACCCAGTACTTC.

The genes are TRBV5-6 and TRBJ2-1; no definite D call. Germline V gives CDR1 SGHDT, CDR2 YYEEEE. V dropped 0 bases and J dropped 8 bases, with 3 bases sitting between them. The CDR3 totals 11 residues. The CDR3 bases are TGTGCCAGCAGCTTGGAATATGAGCAGTTCTTC. It yields the protein CASSLEYEQFF.

This chain uses TRBV6-5 with TRBJ2-2; D call uncertain. Germline V gene data show CDR1 as MNHEY and CDR2 as SVGAGI. Trimming cost V 6 bases and J 5 bases, with 7 bases left between them. CDR3 size: 12 residues. This CDR3 is CASSIITGELFF. CDR3 in DNA: TGTGCCAGCAGCATCATAACCGGGGAGCTGTTTTTT.

As to this clone: The sample has other DNA sequences that encode this CDR3 too. J is TRBJ1-5 and V is TRBV2; 7 bases match TRBD1. The CDR3 sequence is 15 residues long. CDR1 is SNHLY and CDR2 is FYNNEI in the germline V gene. V shed 4 bases and J 2 bases; nucleotides not matched to a gene: 5. The CDR3 region is CASSGDSLGNQPQHF. The DNA for the CDR3 is TGTGCCAGCAGTGGGGACAGTTTGGGCAATCAGCCCCAGCATTTT.

To note about this clone: Different DNA sequences within this sample yield the same CDR3. The chain is built from TRBV5-1 and TRBJ2-3; D is ambiguous. Germline CDR1 reads SGHRS; CDR2 reads YFSETQ. The CDR3 has 13 residues. The V end was cut by 0 bases, the J end by 0 bases, with 2 bases between. CDR3 loop: CASSLASTDTQYF. The CDR3 DNA reads TGCGCCAGCAGCTTGGCTAGCACAGATACGCAGTATTTT.

This clone was recorded a few times. The rearrangement links TRBV29-1 to TRBJ1-2; 7 nucleotides line up with TRBD1. The CDR3 runs 12 residues. CDR1 is SQVTM and CDR2 is ANQGSEA in the germline V gene. V dropped 7 bases and J dropped 6; count of bases not matched to a gene: 8. Written as DNA, the CDR3 is TGCAGCGCCACGTTCACAGGGGATGGCTACACCTTC. This sequence encodes CSATFTGDGYTF.

There are a few counts of this clone. The chain employs TRBV18 and TRBJ2-7; TRBD1 matches 10 bases. CDR3 length equals 15 residues. The trim removed 5 bases at V and 2 bases at J, leaving 6 bases unmatched. Germline-derived CDR1 and CDR2 are KGHSH and LQKENI. The CDR3 spells CASSADRGHPYEQYF. The DNA of the CDR3 is TGTGCCAGCTCAGCCGACAGGGGGCACCCCTACGAGCAGTACTTC.

Notes on this clone: One end of the junction varies from germline; a read error may be responsible. The V call is TRBV9, the J call TRBJ2-3; 10 bases align to TRBD2. There are 20 residues in the CDR3. The germline gives CDR1 SGDLS, CDR2 YYNGEE. CDR3 loop: CTSSAGRPGTSGIVGDTQYF. For the CDR3, the DNA is TGTACCAGCAGCGCAGGGAGGCCGGGAACTAGCGGGATCGTGGGGGATACGCAGTATTTT.

V is TRBV28 and J is TRBJ2-7, with TRBD2 matching over 8 bases. In germline, CDR1 is MDHEN, CDR2 SYDVKM. Losses at the gene ends were 8 bases for V and 3 bases for J; bases not matched to a gene: 18. The length of the CDR3 is 17 residues. The CDR3 nucleotides read TGTGCCAGCCGTGGGGTAATTAGCGGGAAGGAAGGCTACGAGCAGTACTTC. Its protein is CASRGVISGKEGYEQYF.

Note on this clone: The same CDR3 arises from other DNA sequences in this sample as well. CDR3 sequence: CASSVRLNTEAFF. The CDR3 bases are TGTGCCAGCAGTGTGAGGTTGAACACTGAAGCTTTCTTT. The rearrangement joins TRBV6-4 to TRBJ1-1; D uncertain. Germline V lookup: CDR1 MRHNA, CDR2 SNTAGT. This CDR3 has 13 amino acids. Trimming took 4 bases from V and 0 from J, leaving 6 bases between them.

The chain combines TRBV6-5 with TRBJ1-6; D gene unclear. Germline values: CDR1 MNHEY, CDR2 SVGAGI. This CDR3 is built from 16 residues. Trimming left V 0 bases short and J 0 bases short, with 6 bases between. The chain's CDR3 is CASSYSWSSYNSPLHF. The CDR3 nucleotides are TGTGCCAGCAGTTACTCATGGAGCTCCTATAATTCACCCCTCCACTTT.

The gene calls are TRBV28 and TRBJ1-1; D gene uncertain. This CDR3 has 14 residues. Germline V gene data show CDR1 as MDHEN and CDR2 as SYDVKM. The V end was cut by 5 bases, the J end by 7 bases, with 17 bases between. The CDR3 DNA reads TGTGCCAGCAGTCCTACCGGACGTACGCTTGAAGCTTTCTTT. Its protein is CASSPTGRTLEAFF.

The rearrangement joins TRBV5-6 to TRBJ1-2; maybe TRBD1 (6 bases). The germline V gene encodes CDR1 SGHDT and CDR2 YYEEEE. V was shortened by 1 base and J by 4 bases, with 14 bases between the two germline ends. The CDR3 is 15 amino acids. CDR3 in DNA: TGTGCCAGCAGCTTGTCTGGCAGGGACATCTATGGCTACACCTTC. Protein sequence: CASSLSGRDIYGYTF.

This clone was counted a single time. This chain uses TRBV2 with TRBJ2-7; 9 nucleotides line up with TRBD1. This CDR3 has 14 residues. Germline V gene sequence: CDR1 SNHLY, CDR2 FYNNEI. After removal of 7 bases from V and 2 bases from J, the junction contained 6 bases not matched to a gene. Here the CDR3 DNA reads TGTGCCAGCACAAGGACAGGGGTAACCTACGAGCAGTACTTC. It specifies CASTRTGVTYEQYF.

This chain links TRBV28 with TRBJ1-5; D remains ambiguous. Germline V gene data show CDR1 as MDHEN and CDR2 as SYDVKM. The ends were cut back, 4 bases at V and 7 bases at J, with 17 bases in the middle. The CDR3 contains 15 residues. Here the CDR3 DNA reads TGTGCCAGCAGTTCGTTTGAGGGTATGGTGCAGCCCCAGCATTTT. This encodes CASSSFEGMVQPQHF.

This clone has just one count. This chain uses TRBV30 with TRBJ1-1, with D tentatively TRBD1 (6 bases). Germline CDR1 reads GTSNPN; CDR2 reads SVGIG (reference sequence). The germline V and J ends were trimmed by 5 bases and 5 bases, with 15 bases remaining between them. The CDR3 contains 13 residues. CDR3 amino acids: CAWLRGRGTEAFF. In DNA form, the CDR3 reads TGTGCCTGGCTCCGGGGGCGAGGAACTGAAGCTTTCTTT.